This entry describes one T cell receptor (beta chain). This sample is drawn from a study of blood T cell repertoires in COVID-19. Profiled with immunoSEQ multiplex PCR; TCRdb holds only in-frame clones, not every one. Among around 150,000 clones listed, 85% to 95% were seen once. This CDR3 contains 17 residues. CDR1 is SEHNR and CDR2 is FQNEAQ in the germline V gene (reference sequence). V shed 1 base and J shed 9 bases, with 22 bases lying between them. The Seattle site enrolled patients during active infection and followed them longitudinally. The source of this sequence is a woman aged 55 to 70 with COVID-19, enrolled during active disease. J is TRBJ1-5 and V is TRBV7-9, with a weak D call TRBD1 (5 bases). Sequencing was carried out using peripheral blood. The DNA for the CDR3 is TGTGCCAGCAGCTTAGGGACGGTTGGAGGGTTCGGGGGGCCCCAGCATTTT. Protein product: CASSLGTVGGFGGPQHF.